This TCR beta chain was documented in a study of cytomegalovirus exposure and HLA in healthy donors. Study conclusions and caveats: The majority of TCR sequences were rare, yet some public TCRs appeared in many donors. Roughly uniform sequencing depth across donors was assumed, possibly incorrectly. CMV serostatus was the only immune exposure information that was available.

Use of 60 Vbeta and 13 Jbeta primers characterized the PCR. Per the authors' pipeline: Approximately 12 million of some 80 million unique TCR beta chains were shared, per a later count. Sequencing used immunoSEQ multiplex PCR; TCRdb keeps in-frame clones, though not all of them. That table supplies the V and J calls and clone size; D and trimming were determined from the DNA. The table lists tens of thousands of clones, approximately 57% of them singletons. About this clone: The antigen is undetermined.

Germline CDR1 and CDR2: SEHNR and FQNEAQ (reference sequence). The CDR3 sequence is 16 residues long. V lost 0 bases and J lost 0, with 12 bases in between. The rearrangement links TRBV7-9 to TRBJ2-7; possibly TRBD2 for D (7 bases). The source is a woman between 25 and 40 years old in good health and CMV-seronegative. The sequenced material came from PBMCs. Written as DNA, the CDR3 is TGTGCCAGCAGCTTAGCCCGGGGGGCGAGCTCCTACGAGCAGTACTTC. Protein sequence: CASSLARGASSYEQYF.